The source of this TCR beta chain is a study of T-cell memory formation after mild COVID-19. Study in general: TCR clusters mostly belonged to single donors. Points from the study as a whole: Whereas later expanders leaned CD4+, clones contracting day 15 to 85 showed a balanced CD4/CD8 makeup.

Barcoded TCR alpha and TCR beta cDNA libraries with UMIs came from 5'RACE using constant-segment primers. TCRdb reanalysed the 5' RACE reads using MiXCR and keeps one entry per CDR3 protein. The profile covers about half a million distinct CDR3 sequences, with approximately 18% appearing a single time and 9% to 15% taken by the ten largest. The CDR3 runs 15 residues. V was clipped by 5 bases and J by 2 bases, with 13 bases between them. In its sample, this clonotype was seen a few times. What it binds is not known. What was sequenced was PBMCs or a T cell subset sorted from them (not recorded which). The rearrangement links TRBV12-3 or TRBV12-4 to TRBJ1-5; no reliable D call. The source of this sequence is an adult woman who had mild COVID-19 (a few samples of this study predate the infection). Cell type and time point are not known. CDR3 loop: CASSTGIRGNQPQHF. In DNA form, the CDR3 reads TGTGCCAGCAGTACGGGAATCCGAGGCAATCAGCCCCAGCATTTT.